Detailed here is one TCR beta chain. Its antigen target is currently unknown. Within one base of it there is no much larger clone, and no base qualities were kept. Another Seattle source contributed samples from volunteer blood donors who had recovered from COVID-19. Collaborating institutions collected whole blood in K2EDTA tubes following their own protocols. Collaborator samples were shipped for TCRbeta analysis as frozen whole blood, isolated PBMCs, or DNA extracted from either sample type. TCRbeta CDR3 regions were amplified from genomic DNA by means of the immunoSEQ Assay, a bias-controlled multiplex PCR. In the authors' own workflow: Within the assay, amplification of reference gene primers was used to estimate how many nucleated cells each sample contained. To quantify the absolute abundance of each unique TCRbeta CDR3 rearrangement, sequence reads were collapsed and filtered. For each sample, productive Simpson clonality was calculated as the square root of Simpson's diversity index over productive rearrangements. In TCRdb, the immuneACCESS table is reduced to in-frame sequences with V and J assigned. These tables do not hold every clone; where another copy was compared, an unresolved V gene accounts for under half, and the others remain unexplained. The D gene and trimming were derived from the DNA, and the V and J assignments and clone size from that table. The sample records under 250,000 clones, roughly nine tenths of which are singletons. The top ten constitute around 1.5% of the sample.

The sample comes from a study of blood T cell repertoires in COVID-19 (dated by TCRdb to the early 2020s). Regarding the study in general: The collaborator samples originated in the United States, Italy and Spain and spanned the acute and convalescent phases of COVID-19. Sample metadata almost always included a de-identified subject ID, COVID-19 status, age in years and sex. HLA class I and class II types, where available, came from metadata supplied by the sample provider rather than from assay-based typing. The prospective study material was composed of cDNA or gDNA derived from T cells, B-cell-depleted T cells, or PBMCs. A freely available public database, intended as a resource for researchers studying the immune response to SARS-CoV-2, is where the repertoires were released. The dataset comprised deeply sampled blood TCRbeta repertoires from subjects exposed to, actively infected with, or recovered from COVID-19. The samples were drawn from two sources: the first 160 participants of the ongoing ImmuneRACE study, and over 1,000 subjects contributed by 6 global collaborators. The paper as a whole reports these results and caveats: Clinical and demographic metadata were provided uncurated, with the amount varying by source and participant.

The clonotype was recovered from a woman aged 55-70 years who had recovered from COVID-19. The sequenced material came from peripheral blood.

The nucleotide sequence is given as TGCGCCACCCTAACAGGGGGCGAAGGGAATCAGCCCCAGCATTTT. Translated, it reads CATLTGGEGNQPQHF. The chain is encoded by TRBV23-1 joined to TRBJ1-5; 9 bases in between match TRBD1. TRBV23-1 falls under the ORF class, with uncertain function. The CDR3 runs 15 amino acids, cysteine and phenylalanine included. The retained sequence is limited to the CDR3, 45 bases, with the frame set at the first base. For this chain, trimming is 10 bases at the V end and 4 bases at the J end, and the number of junction bases without a gene match is 11.